This passage covers 10 T cell receptor beta chains from one sample sequenced in a study of a mutant IDH1 vaccine in newly diagnosed glioma. Antigens of these TCRs are unknown. Sequenced by immunoSEQ multiplex PCR; TCRdb stores in-frame clones only, minus some. The data show approximately 57,000 clones, roughly 80% seen once. Time point: week 5, during vaccination. Every single dose of the vaccine, 300 ug of mutant IDH1 20-mer peptide, came with topical imiquimod. Sequencing was performed on PBMCs, taken from a glioma patient whose treatment included an IDH1 peptide vaccine. The receptor source for this set is a woman in her late teens or twenties with glioma. Some clones in this sample may be carry-over from other donors' samples.

This clone was detected only once. This chain uses TRBV6-1 with TRBJ1-2, with TRBD1 as a possible D gene (6 bases). The CDR3 is 14 residues long. Per the germline V gene, CDR1 is MNHNS and CDR2 is SASEGT. The V and J ends lost 0 bases and 6 bases respectively, with 11 bases between them. The CDR3 DNA reads as TGTGCCAGCAGTGAAGCGGACAGATTTGATGGCTACACCTTC. It encodes CASSEADRFDGYTF.

The rearrangement uses TRBV30 and TRBJ1-2; 8 bases agree with TRBD1. The junction had 6 bases not matched to a gene; V was cut back by 1 base and J by 8 bases. From germline, CDR1 is GTSNPN and CDR2 SVGIG (reference sequence). This CDR3 region has 13 residues. CDR3 sequence reads: CAWSDFGQGGYTF. Written as DNA, the CDR3 is TGTGCCTGGAGTGACTTCGGACAGGGAGGCTACACCTTC. Full variable domain (missing parts from reference TRBV30 and TRBJ1-2): SQTIHQWPATLVQPVGSPLSLECTVEGTSNPNLYWYRQAAGRGLQLLFYSVGIGQISSEVPQNLSASRPQDRQFILSSKKLLLSDSGFYLCAWSDFGQGGYTFGSGTRLTVV.

This chain links TRBV27 with TRBJ2-5; 7 positions agree with TRBD2. CDR3 length: 12 amino acids. Germline V lookup: CDR1 MNHEY, CDR2 SMNVEV (reference sequence). V gave up 8 bases and J gave up 4 bases; unmatched junction bases: 4. In DNA form, the CDR3 reads TGTGCCAGCGGGTCGGGAGGAGAGACCCAGTACTTC. It translates to CASGSGGETQYF.

This clone was seen more than once but under ten times. J is TRBJ1-2 and V is TRBV15; D remains ambiguous. This CDR3 has 13 residues. Germline lookup yields CDR1 LNHNV and CDR2 YYDKDF (reference sequence). V gave up 1 base and J gave up 5 bases, with 8 bases separating them. The CDR3 reads CATSRGGTYGYTF. The CDR3 region has the DNA TGTGCCACCAGCAGAGGGGGAACGTATGGCTACACCTTC.

This clone has more than one count but fewer than ten. DNA for the CDR3: TGTGCCAGCAGACAACTAATAGGGTCCGGGGAGCTGTTTTTT. Translated: CASRQLIGSGELFF. The chain uses TRBV6-6 and TRBJ2-2; D is uncertain. The CDR3 totals 14 residues. Looked up from germline, CDR1 is MNHNY and CDR2 is SVGAGI (reference sequence). V lost 6 bases, J lost 6 bases, and 14 bases lay in between.

V and J are TRBV7-9 and TRBJ2-5, with D perhaps TRBD2 (5 bases). The CDR3 runs 13 residues. The germline CDR1 and CDR2 sequences are SEHNR and FQNEAQ (reference sequence). Trimming shortened V by 5 bases and J by 5 bases, and 12 bases separated the two germline ends. The CDR3 sequence is CASSPRRGETQYF. The CDR3 DNA reads as TGTGCCAGCAGCCCCCGGAGAGGGGAGACCCAGTACTTC.

V is TRBV6-5 and J is TRBJ2-7; D is possibly TRBD1 (6 bases). This CDR3 contains 14 residues. Between the trimmed V and J ends, which lost 2 bases and 3 bases, there was a span of 11 bases. CDR1 and CDR2 (germline): MNHEY, SVGAGI. The CDR3 protein is CASSYDIQGYEQYF. DNA for the CDR3: TGTGCCAGCAGTTACGATATACAGGGCTACGAGCAGTACTTC.

This clone was counted a few times. The chain joins TRBV2 to TRBJ2-3; no reliable D call. Trimming shortened V by 2 bases and J by 2 bases, and 11 bases separated the two germline ends. Per germline, CDR1 SNHLY and CDR2 FYNNEI. This CDR3 is 15 amino acids long. The CDR3 sequence is CASSELLSLTDTQYF. The CDR3 DNA sequence: TGTGCCAGCAGTGAACTACTGTCCCTCACAGATACGCAGTATTTT.

The rearrangement joins TRBV30 to TRBJ1-3; 7 positions match TRBD1. The length of the CDR3 is 13 residues. Germline V gene lookup returns CDR1 GTSNPN and CDR2 SVGIG (reference sequence). Losses at the gene ends were 4 bases for V and 3 bases for J; bases not matched to a gene: 3. CDR3 protein: CAWTDRNGNTIYF. The DNA of the CDR3 is TGTGCCTGGACGGACAGGAATGGAAACACCATATATTTT. The variable domain in full, with the rest retrieved from reference TRBV30 and TRBJ1-3, is SQTIHQWPATLVQPVGSPLSLECTVEGTSNPNLYWYRQAAGRGLQLLFYSVGIGQISSEVPQNLSASRPQDRQFILSSKKLLLSDSGFYLCAWTDRNGNTIYFGEGSWLTVV.

V is TRBV5-1 and J is TRBJ2-5, with 10 bases lining up with TRBD1. J lost 5 bases, V lost 3 bases, and 7 bases had no gene match. The germline V gene encodes CDR1 SGHRS and CDR2 YFSETQ. The CDR3 extends over 15 amino acids. This CDR3 reads CASSSGQGIVETQYF. For the CDR3, the DNA is TGCGCCAGCAGCTCGGGACAGGGGATTGTGGAGACCCAGTACTTC.